This T cell receptor (beta chain) appears in the sequencing data of a study of blood T cell repertoires in COVID-19 (dated by TCRdb to the early 2020s). A note on the overall study: Collaborator samples came from the United States, Italy and Spain and covered acute and convalescent phases of COVID-19. The prospective study material was composed of cDNA or gDNA derived from T cells, B-cell-depleted T cells, or PBMCs. Deeply sampled blood TCRbeta repertoires from subjects exposed to, actively infected with, or recovered from COVID-19 were included in the dataset. The repertoires were made available in a free public database intended to serve as a resource for research on the immune response to SARS-CoV-2. Samples were obtained from the ongoing ImmuneRACE study (first 160 participants) and from about 1,300 subjects provided by 6 global collaborators. The sample metadata nearly always contained a de-identified subject ID, COVID-19 status, age in years and sex. Where available, HLA class I and class II types were taken from metadata supplied by the sample provider and were not determined by assay-based typing. Study-level results and caveats: The amount of clinical and demographic metadata varied by source and participant and was provided uncurated.

The collaborating institutions used their own protocols to collect whole blood in K2EDTA tubes. Collaborator samples were shipped for TCRbeta analysis as frozen whole blood, isolated PBMCs, or DNA extracted from either sample type. Worth noting for this clone: The antigen it recognizes is unknown. The record has no base qualities; no much larger clone is one base away.

Via the germline V gene, CDR1 is SGHAT and CDR2 FQNNGV. The CDR3, from cysteine to phenylalanine, totals 14 residues. The DNA shown is the 42-base CDR3, in frame from base 1. The germline V and J ends show losses of 5 bases and 3 bases respectively, and no gene match explains 4 bases of the junction. TCRbeta CDR3 regions were amplified from genomic DNA by means of the immunoSEQ Assay, a bias-controlled multiplex PCR. In the authors' own workflow: The number of nucleated cells in each sample was estimated by amplification of reference gene primers within the assay. To quantify the absolute abundance of each unique TCRbeta CDR3 rearrangement, sequence reads were collapsed and filtered. For each sample, productive Simpson clonality was calculated as the square root of Simpson's diversity index across productive rearrangements. This immuneACCESS table, as held by TCRdb, lists in-frame sequences with V and J called but not all clones. Of the missing ones, under half trace to an unresolved V gene in checked studies; the others have no known cause. V and J calls and clone size are as listed in that table; D and trimming were resolved from the DNA. For this sample there are 150,000 to 200,000 clones; around 85% appear just once. Roughly 8.7% of the sample is in the top ten clones.

This clonotype was sampled from a man in his fifties with active or convalescent COVID-19. The sequence joins TRBV11-2 to TRBJ2-3; TRBD2 fits 8 bases in the junction. The sequenced sample was peripheral blood. Here the CDR3 is given as CASSRGGSTDTQYF. The nucleotide sequence is TGTGCCAGCAGCCGCGGGGGGAGTACAGATACGCAGTATTTT.